The 21 T cell receptor beta chains presented below share a single source sample, sequenced in a study of blood T cell repertoires in COVID-19. Measured with immunoSEQ multiplex PCR; TCRdb has only the in-frame clones, and not every one. Of hundreds of thousands of clones in the sample, 75% to 90% were seen once. The sample taken for sequencing was peripheral blood. All receptors derive from a young woman with active or convalescent COVID-19.

Concerning this clone: One junction end does not reproduce the germline sequence, and a read error may be involved. Distinct nucleotide sequences in the sample also encode this CDR3. The chain combines TRBV6-1 with TRBJ1-6, with D hard to call. Germline-derived CDR1 and CDR2 are MNHNS and SASEGT. The CDR3 has 12 amino acids. The CDR3 here is CASSESYSPLHF. The CDR3 bases are TGTGCTAGCAGTGAATCGTATTCACCCCTCCACTTT.

The V call is TRBV11-2, the J call TRBJ1-5, with 10 bases aligning to TRBD1. In germline, CDR1 is SGHAT, CDR2 FQNNGV. This CDR3 contains 18 residues. Trimming cost V 0 bases and J 2 bases; bases outside gene matches: 7. The CDR3 DNA reads as TGTGCCAGCAGCTTAGAGCCGACAGGGGGCGTTTGCAATCAGCCCCAGCATTTT. Translation gives CASSLEPTGGVCNQPQHF.

This chain links TRBV14 with TRBJ1-1; D is unclear. This CDR3 comprises 12 residues. Deletions cut 4 bases from V and 7 bases from J, with 10 bases between. Germline V CDR1 and CDR2: SGHDN, FVKESK. The chain's CDR3 is CASSPQTYEAFF. Written as DNA, the CDR3 is TGTGCCAGCAGCCCCCAGACATATGAAGCTTTCTTT.

V usage is TRBV10-2 and J usage is TRBJ2-1; 9 nucleotides agree with TRBD2. Looked up from germline, CDR1 is WSHSY and CDR2 is SAAADI. This CDR3 spans 12 amino acids. Trimming took 6 bases from V and 9 from J; bases not matched to a gene: 3. The CDR3 loop is CASSGREGEQFF. The CDR3 DNA is TGCGCCAGCAGCGGGCGGGAGGGTGAGCAGTTCTTC.

Here the CDR3 reads CASTIRGQGEQYF. The CDR3 nucleotides are TGTGCCAGCACCATAAGGGGGCAAGGCGAGCAGTACTTC. V is TRBV6-5 and J is TRBJ2-7, with 7 bases lining up with TRBD1. Germline-derived CDR1 and CDR2 are MNHEY and SVGAGI. The CDR3 is made up of 13 amino acids. Losses at the gene ends were 7 bases for V and 6 bases for J; bases not matched to a gene: 9.

The V and J genes are TRBV5-1 and TRBJ1-2; 7 bases are shared with TRBD1. The CDR3 is 14 amino acids. V was clipped by 4 bases and J by 5 bases; unmatched bases: 8. From germline, CDR1 is SGHRS and CDR2 YFSETQ. DNA of the CDR3: TGCGCCAGCAGCATCTCAGGGACAGTTTATGGCTACACCTTC. This encodes CASSISGTVYGYTF.

The CDR3 reads CASSEGAGTGSYEQYF. CDR3 DNA sequence: TGTGCCAGCAGTGAAGGGGCCGGGACAGGAAGCTACGAGCAGTACTTC. The chain recombines TRBV6-1 with TRBJ2-7; 8 bases fit TRBD1. The CDR3 extends over 16 amino acids. In germline, CDR1 is MNHNS, CDR2 SASEGT. The V and J ends lost 1 base and 3 bases, in that order; junction bases with no gene match: 8.

The chain recombines TRBV5-8 with TRBJ1-6; 9 bases match TRBD1. In germline, CDR1 is SGHTS, CDR2 YDEGEE. The V and J ends lost 4 bases and 11 bases, in that order; junction bases with no gene match: 7. The CDR3 runs 14 residues. The CDR3 here is CASSKTGGATPLHF. As DNA, the CDR3 is TGTGCCAGCAGCAAGACAGGGGGGGCGACACCCCTCCACTTT. Combining the CDR3 with reference TRBV5-8 and TRBJ1-6 gives the whole variable domain EAGVTQSPTHLIKTRGQQATLRCSPISGHTSVYWYQQALGLGLQFLLWYDEGEERNRGNFPPRFSGRQFPNYSSELNVNALELEDSALYLCASSKTGGATPLHFGNGTRLTVT.

The rearrangement links TRBV12-5 to TRBJ2-4; D might be TRBD1 (6 bases). Trimming cost V 3 bases and J 6 bases, with 18 bases left between them. Germline V gene lookup returns CDR1 LGHNT and CDR2 FRNRAP. The CDR3 extends over 16 amino acids. CDR3 nucleotide sequence: TGTGCTAGTGGTTTCCAACGAGGGGGTTTCGGAAACATTCAGTACTTC. Encoded protein: CASGFQRGGFGNIQYF.

This clone has a single count. The CDR3: CASSLPFPGQSGNTIYF. The CDR3 DNA sequence: TGTGCCAGCAGCCTACCTTTTCCAGGGCAATCTGGAAACACCATATATTTT. The chain links TRBV7-8 to TRBJ1-3; tentative D call: TRBD1 (5 bases). The CDR3 is made up of 17 amino acids. The V end lost 5 bases, the J end lost 1 base, and 18 bases lay between the germline ends. The germline V gene has CDR1 SGHVS and CDR2 FQNEAQ. The full variable domain, completed using reference TRBV7-8 and TRBJ1-3, is GAGVSQSPRYKVAKRGQDVALRCDPISGHVSLFWYQQALGQGPEFLTYFQNEAQLDKSGLPSDRFFAERPEGSVSTLKIQRTQQEDSAVYLCASSLPFPGQSGNTIYFGEGSWLTVV.

V gene TRBV6-5 combines with J gene TRBJ2-1; 9 bases line up with TRBD1. V lost 8 bases to trimming and J lost 10 bases; unmatched junction nucleotides: 12. The CDR3 totals 14 residues. The germline V gene has CDR1 MNHEY and CDR2 SVGAGI. The CDR3 nucleotides read TGTGCCAGCCACGCCGGGACAGGGATTAAGGAGCAGTTCTTC. This codes for CASHAGTGIKEQFF.

To note about this clone: In the same sample, other DNA sequences code for this CDR3. The rearrangement uses TRBV4-1 and TRBJ1-2; weak D call: TRBD1 (5 bases). Trimming left V 1 base short and J 2 bases short, with 8 bases between. Looked up from germline, CDR1 is MGHRA and CDR2 is YSYEKL. This CDR3 is built from 14 residues. The CDR3 loop is CASSQVTGNYGYTF. The CDR3 bases are TGCGCCAGCAGCCAAGTAACAGGAAACTATGGCTACACCTTC.

This chain connects TRBV28 to TRBJ2-5; TRBD2 matches at 8 bases. The CDR3 runs to 16 residues. Germline V lookup: CDR1 MDHEN, CDR2 SYDVKM. With V trimmed by 4 bases and J by 1 base, 8 bases remained unmatched. The CDR3 here is CASSSGGAGLQETQYF. The DNA of the CDR3 is TGTGCCAGCAGTTCCGGGGGGGCGGGCCTCCAAGAGACCCAGTACTTC.

The chain joins TRBV6-5 to TRBJ1-4, with 9 bases fitting TRBD1. CDR1 and CDR2 (germline): MNHEY, SVGAGI. V shed 6 bases, J shed 8 bases, and the junction held 4 bases outside the gene matches. This CDR3 has 13 amino acids. CDR3 residues: CASRGQGREKLFF. The CDR3 DNA sequence: TGTGCCAGCAGGGGACAGGGTAGAGAAAAACTGTTTTTT.

To note about this clone: The same CDR3 is also encoded by other DNA sequences in this sample. The genes are TRBV5-5 and TRBJ1-1, with 7 bases identical to TRBD1. Trimming removed 4 bases from V and 5 bases from J; junction bases left unmatched: 5. The CDR3 has 13 amino acids. Per germline, CDR1 SGHKS and CDR2 YYEKEE (reference sequence). The CDR3 sequence is CASSRQGNTEAFF. CDR3 DNA: TGTGCCAGCAGCCGACAGGGAAATACTGAAGCTTTCTTT.

The CDR3 nucleotides read TGTGCCAGCAGTGAAGAAGCAGGAGGGGCAGGCTACACCTTC. Translation: CASSEEAGGAGYTF. This chain uses TRBV6-1 with TRBJ1-2; the D gene is possibly TRBD1 (5 bases). This CDR3 is built from 14 residues. The V end was cut by 1 base, the J end by 8 bases, with 14 bases between. Germline assignment: CDR1 MNHNS and CDR2 SASEGT.

The chain has TRBV5-4 and TRBJ2-3; 11 bases fit TRBD1. V lost 4 bases to trimming and J lost 4 bases; unmatched junction nucleotides: 5. Germline loops: CDR1 SGHNT, CDR2 YYREEE (reference sequence). The CDR3 has 15 amino acids. Here the CDR3 DNA reads TGTGCCAGCAGCCCTGGGACAGGGGGGGCAGATACGCAGTATTTT. It yields the protein CASSPGTGGADTQYF.

The V and J genes are TRBV7-9 and TRBJ2-2; 12 positions match TRBD1. V trimming: 8 bases; J trimming: 0 bases; junction bases outside the gene matches: 10. Germline loops: CDR1 SEHNR, CDR2 FQNEAQ (reference sequence). CDR3 size: 18 residues. DNA for the CDR3: TGTGCCAGCCCATTCCCGGGACAGGGGGCCGCGAACACCGGGGAGCTGTTTTTT. Encoded protein: CASPFPGQGAANTGELFF.

V is TRBV19 and J is TRBJ2-7; D perhaps matches TRBD1 (5 bases). V lost 1 base and J 0 bases, leaving 10 bases between the germline ends. The CDR3 consists of 15 residues. CDR1 LNHDA and CDR2 SQIVND come from the germline V gene (reference sequence). The CDR3 nucleotides are TGTGCCAGTAGTATAGCAGGGCCCTACTCCTACGAGCAGTACTTC. It specifies CASSIAGPYSYEQYF.

V and J are TRBV7-2 and TRBJ2-3, with D possibly being TRBD2 (7 bases). Germline-derived CDR1 and CDR2 are SGHTA and FQGNSA. V lost 7 bases to trimming and J lost 5 bases, with 16 bases between them. The CDR3 runs 14 residues. The CDR3 bases are TGTGCCAGCACCCTGGGGGGGGCCAAAGATACGCAGTATTTT. As protein: CASTLGGAKDTQYF.

The rearrangement joins TRBV13 to TRBJ1-2; 9 bases match TRBD1. This CDR3 comprises 16 residues. The V gene end was trimmed by 5 bases and the J gene end by 1 base; junction bases not matched to a gene: 8. From germline, CDR1 is PRHDT and CDR2 FYEKMQ (reference sequence). DNA of the CDR3: TGTGCCAGCAGCCCCGCCGGGACAGGGAATAACTATGGCTACACCTTC. Amino acids: CASSPAGTGNNYGYTF.